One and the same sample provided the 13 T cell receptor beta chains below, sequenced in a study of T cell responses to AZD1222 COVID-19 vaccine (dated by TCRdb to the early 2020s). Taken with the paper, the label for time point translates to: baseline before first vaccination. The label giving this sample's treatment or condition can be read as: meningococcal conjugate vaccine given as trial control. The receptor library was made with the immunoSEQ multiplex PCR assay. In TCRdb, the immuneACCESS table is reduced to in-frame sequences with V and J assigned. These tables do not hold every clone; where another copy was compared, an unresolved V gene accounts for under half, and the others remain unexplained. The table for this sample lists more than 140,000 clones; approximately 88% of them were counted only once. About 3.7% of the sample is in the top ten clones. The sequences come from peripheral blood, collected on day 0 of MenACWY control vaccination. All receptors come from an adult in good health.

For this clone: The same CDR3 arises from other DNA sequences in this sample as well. This chain's CDR3 is CASSPQPQETQYF. In DNA, the CDR3 is TGCGCCAGCAGCCCGCAGCCGCAAGAGACCCAGTACTTC. V gene TRBV5-1 combines with J gene TRBJ2-5; no definite D call. The germline V and J ends were trimmed by 4 bases and 2 bases, with 9 bases remaining between them. CDR3 length: 13 residues. Germline CDR1 SGHRS, CDR2 YFSETQ.

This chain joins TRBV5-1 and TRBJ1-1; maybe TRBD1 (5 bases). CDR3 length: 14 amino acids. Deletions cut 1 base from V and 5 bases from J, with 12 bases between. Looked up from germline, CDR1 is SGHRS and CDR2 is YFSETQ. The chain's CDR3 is CASSLIQVGTEAFF. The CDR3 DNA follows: TGCGCCAGCAGCTTGATACAGGTTGGGACTGAAGCTTTCTTT. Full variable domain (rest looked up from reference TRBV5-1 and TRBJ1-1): KAGVTQTPRYLIKTRGQQVTLSCSPISGHRSVSWYQQTPGQGLQFLFEYFSETQRNKGNFPGRFSGRQFSNSRSEMNVSTLELGDSALYLCASSLIQVGTEAFFGQGTRLTVV.

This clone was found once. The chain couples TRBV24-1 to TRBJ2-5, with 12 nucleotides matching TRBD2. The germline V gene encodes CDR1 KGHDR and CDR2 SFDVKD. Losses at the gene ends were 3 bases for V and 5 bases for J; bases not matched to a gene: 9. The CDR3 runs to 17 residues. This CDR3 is CATSDATSGGSRETQYF. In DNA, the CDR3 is TGTGCCACCAGTGATGCGACTAGCGGGGGATCGCGGGAGACCCAGTACTTC.

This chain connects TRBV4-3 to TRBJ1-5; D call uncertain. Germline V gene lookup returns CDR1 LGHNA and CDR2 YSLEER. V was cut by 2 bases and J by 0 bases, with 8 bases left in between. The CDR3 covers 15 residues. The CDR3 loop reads CASSQWTYSNQPQHF. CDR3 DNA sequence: TGCGCCAGCAGCCAATGGACGTATAGCAATCAGCCCCAGCATTTT.

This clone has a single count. The CDR3 bases are TGTGCCAGTAGTTCACCGGGACTAGCGGGCCACAATGAGCAGTTCTTC. Residues: CASSSPGLAGHNEQFF. The chain has TRBV19 and TRBJ2-1, with 12 bases fitting TRBD2. Trimming cost V 5 bases and J 5 bases; bases outside gene matches: 7. The CDR3 runs to 16 residues. CDR1 is LNHDA, CDR2 SQIVND, per germline (reference sequence).

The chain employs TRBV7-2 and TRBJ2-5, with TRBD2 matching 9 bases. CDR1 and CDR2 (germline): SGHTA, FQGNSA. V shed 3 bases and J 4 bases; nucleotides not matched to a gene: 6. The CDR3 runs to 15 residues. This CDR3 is CASSFRGGAGETQYF. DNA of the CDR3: TGTGCCAGCAGCTTCCGCGGGGGGGCGGGAGAGACCCAGTACTTC.

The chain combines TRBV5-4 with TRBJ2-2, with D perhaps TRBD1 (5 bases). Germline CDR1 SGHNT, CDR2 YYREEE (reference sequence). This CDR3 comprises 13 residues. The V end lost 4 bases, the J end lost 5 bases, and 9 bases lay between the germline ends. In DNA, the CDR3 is TGTGCCAGCAGCGGACAAATTACCGGGGAGCTGTTTTTT. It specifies CASSGQITGELFF.

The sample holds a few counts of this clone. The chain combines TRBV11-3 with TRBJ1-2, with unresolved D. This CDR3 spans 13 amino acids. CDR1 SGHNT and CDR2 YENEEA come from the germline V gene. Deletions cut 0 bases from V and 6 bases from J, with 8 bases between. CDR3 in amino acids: CASSLDAADGYTF. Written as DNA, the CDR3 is TGTGCCAGCAGCTTAGATGCAGCAGATGGCTACACCTTC.

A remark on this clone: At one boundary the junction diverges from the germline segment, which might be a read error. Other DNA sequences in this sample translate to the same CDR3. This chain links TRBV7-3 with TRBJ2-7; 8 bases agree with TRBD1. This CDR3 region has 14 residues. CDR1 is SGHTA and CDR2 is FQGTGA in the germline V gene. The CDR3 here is CASSLTGQGYEQYF. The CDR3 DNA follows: TGTGCCAGCAGCCTAACTGGACAGGGCTACGAGCAGTACTTC.

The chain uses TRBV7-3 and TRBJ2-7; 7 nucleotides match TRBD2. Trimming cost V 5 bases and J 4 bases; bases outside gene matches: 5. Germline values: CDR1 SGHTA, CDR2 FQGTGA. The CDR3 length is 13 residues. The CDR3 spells CASSAGLGYEQYF. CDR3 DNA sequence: TGTGCCAGCAGCGCAGGACTAGGTTACGAGCAGTACTTC.

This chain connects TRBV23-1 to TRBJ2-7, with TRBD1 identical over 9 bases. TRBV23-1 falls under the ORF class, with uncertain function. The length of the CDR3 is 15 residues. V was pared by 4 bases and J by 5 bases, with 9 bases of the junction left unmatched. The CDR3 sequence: CASSPRDRARNEQYF. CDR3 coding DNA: TGCGCCAGCAGTCCCCGGGACAGGGCGAGGAACGAGCAGTACTTC.

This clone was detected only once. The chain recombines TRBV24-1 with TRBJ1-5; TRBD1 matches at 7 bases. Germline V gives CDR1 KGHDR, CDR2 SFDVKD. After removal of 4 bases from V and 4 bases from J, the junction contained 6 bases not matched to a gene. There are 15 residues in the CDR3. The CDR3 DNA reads TGTGCCACCAGTGACCCGGGACAGCCAAATCAGCCCCAGCATTTT. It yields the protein CATSDPGQPNQPQHF.

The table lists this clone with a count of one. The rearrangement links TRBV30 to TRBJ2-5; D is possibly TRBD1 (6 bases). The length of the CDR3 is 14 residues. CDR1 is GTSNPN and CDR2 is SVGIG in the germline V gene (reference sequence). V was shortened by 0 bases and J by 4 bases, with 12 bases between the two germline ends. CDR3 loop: CAWSVRRGSETQYF. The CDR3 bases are TGTGCCTGGAGTGTACGAAGGGGGTCAGAGACCCAGTACTTC.